Listed below are T cell receptor beta chains from one sample, sequenced in a study of blood T cell repertoires in COVID-19. Only in-frame clones appear in the TCRdb table, and some are missing; sequencing was by immunoSEQ multiplex PCR. The table records 380,000 or so clones, around nine tenths of them present only once. Sequencing was carried out using peripheral blood. These receptors all stem from a woman aged 60-70 years with COVID-19, enrolled during active disease. Both conserved end residues are part of each CDR3. Each record gives: D gene, V gene, J gene, clone size, CDR3 protein, CDR3 DNA. D genes are given only for firm matches. Clone size, where shown, is once, few, many, or a class for clones that have expanded.

TRBD2	TRBV5-4	TRBJ2-1	once	CASSLDRGGMRNEQFF	TGTGCCAGCAGCTTGGATCGGGGGGGCATGCGGAATGAGCAGTTCTTC
TRBD1	TRBV30	TRBJ1-1	few	CAWSVRGLNAFF	TGTGCCTGGAGTGTAAGGGGGCTAAATGCTTTCTTT
TRBD1	TRBV30	TRBJ2-7	.	CAWGQGEREQYF	TGTGCCTGGGGACAGGGGGAGCGCGAGCAGTACTTC
TRBD1	TRBV29-1	TRBJ1-2	.	CSAAQDRGSHGYTF	TGCAGCGCCGCCCAAGACAGGGGGTCGCATGGCTACACCTTC
TRBD2	TRBV10-3	TRBJ2-1	.	CAIRASTSGGYNEQFF	TGTGCCATCAGGGCTTCGACTAGCGGGGGATATAATGAGCAGTTCTTC
.	TRBV5-1	TRBJ1-1	.	CASSLSTAGTEAFF	TGCGCCAGCAGCTTATCGACGGCGGGGACTGAAGCTTTCTTT
.	TRBV11-2	TRBJ1-5	.	CASSLDPGGDQPQHF	TGTGCCAGCAGCTTAGATCCGGGGGGGGATCAGCCCCAGCATTTT
TRBD1	TRBV6-2/TRBV6-3	TRBJ1-1	.	CASSRQGIMNTEAFF	TGTGCCAGCAGTCGACAGGGCATCATGAACACTGAAGCTTTCTTT
.	TRBV6-5	TRBJ1-6	.	CASTLESYNSPLHF	TGTGCCAGCACCCTAGAGAGTTATAATTCACCCCTCCACTTT
TRBD1	TRBV6-6	TRBJ1-1	few	CASSPGTGGGWNTEAFF	TGTGCCAGCAGTCCCGGGACAGGGGGCGGCTGGAACACTGAAGCTTTCTTT
TRBD1	TRBV4-3	TRBJ2-3	.	CASSRGTGDTDTQYF	TGCGCCAGCAGCCGAGGGACAGGGGACACAGATACGCAGTATTTT
.	TRBV27	TRBJ2-7	.	CASSPTVWGSGYEQYF	TGTGCCAGCAGTCCAACCGTGTGGGGCTCGGGCTACGAGCAGTACTTC
.	TRBV6-1	TRBJ1-3	.	CASSEPGWAGNTIYF	TGTGCCAGCAGTGAACCGGGGTGGGCTGGAAACACCATATATTTT
TRBD1	TRBV5-1	TRBJ1-1	.	CASSRTGGDTEAFF	TGCGCCAGCAGTAGGACAGGGGGGGACACTGAAGCTTTCTTT
TRBD1	TRBV18	TRBJ2-3	.	CASSPITGVLGDTQYF	TGTGCCAGCTCGCCAATCACAGGGGTTTTAGGCGATACGCAGTATTTT
TRBD2	TRBV6-2/TRBV6-3	TRBJ2-3	.	CASSDPMRRGGSTDTQYF	TGTGCCAGCAGTGACCCGATGAGACGGGGGGGGAGCACAGATACGCAGTATTTT
TRBD1	TRBV30	TRBJ1-4	.	CAWSVQGYEKLFF	TGTGCCTGGAGTGTACAGGGGTATGAAAAACTGTTTTTT
.	TRBV7-2	TRBJ1-2	.	CASSLAWGDGYTF	TGTGCCAGCAGCTTAGCGTGGGGCGATGGCTACACCTTC
.	TRBV7-8	TRBJ2-7	.	CASSSQGGEQYF	TGTGCCAGCAGCTCCCAGGGAGGCGAGCAGTACTTC
.	TRBV3-1/TRBV3-2	TRBJ2-5	.	CASSQEGSEETQYF	TGTGCCAGCAGCCAAGAGGGGAGCGAAGAGACCCAGTACTTC
TRBD2	TRBV11-2	TRBJ2-1	.	CASSLFASGDNEQFF	TGTGCCAGCAGCTTATTCGCTAGCGGGGACAATGAGCAGTTCTTC
.	TRBV13	TRBJ2-7	.	CASSLGEGYEQYF	TGTGCCAGCAGCTTAGGGGAGGGCTACGAGCAGTACTTC
.	TRBV7-2	TRBJ1-4	.	CASSTRDSNEKLFF	TGTGCCAGCAGCACCCGGGACTCTAATGAAAAACTGTTTTTT
TRBD1	TRBV5-1	TRBJ2-5	.	CASSLLPGQQETQYF	TGCGCCAGCAGCCTACTACCGGGACAGCAAGAGACCCAGTACTTC
.	TRBV12-3/TRBV12-4	TRBJ1-2	.	CASSQVGGYTF	TGTGCCAGCAGTCAGGTGGGCGGCTACACCTTC
TRBD1	TRBV27	TRBJ1-3	few	CASAKGAAGNTIYF	TGTGCCAGCGCAAAGGGGGCGGCGGGAAACACCATATATTTT
TRBD1	TRBV11-3	TRBJ2-3	.	CASSSRDRGLDTQYF	TGTGCCAGCAGCTCCCGGGACAGGGGTTTAGATACGCAGTATTTT
TRBD1	TRBV2	TRBJ1-4	.	CASGEGPGQGEEKLFF	TGTGCCAGCGGGGAGGGACCGGGACAGGGTGAGGAAAAACTGTTTTTT
.	TRBV2	TRBJ1-1	.	CASSEGRWSVGTEAFF	TGTGCCAGCAGTGAAGGGAGGTGGAGTGTGGGAACTGAAGCTTTCTTT
.	TRBV19	TRBJ1-2	once	CASSISVYGYTF	TGTGCCAGTAGTATAAGCGTCTATGGCTACACCTTC
.	TRBV24-1	TRBJ2-2	many	CATSETPSTNTGELFF	TGTGCCACCAGTGAAACGCCTAGCACGAACACCGGGGAGCTGTTTTTT
TRBD1	TRBV27	TRBJ1-2	.	CASSDGTGVYGGYTF	TGTGCCAGCAGTGATGGGACAGGGGTTTACGGTGGCTACACCTTC
.	TRBV13	TRBJ1-1	.	CASSLQGYGTEAFF	TGTGCCAGCAGCTTGCAGGGATATGGCACTGAAGCTTTCTTT
.	TRBV4-2	TRBJ2-5	.	CASSPSRAETQYF	TGTGCCAGCAGCCCCTCCCGAGCAGAGACCCAGTACTTC
.	TRBV5-4	TRBJ1-5	.	CASSLAGDSLHF	TGTGCCAGCAGCTTGGCCGGAGACAGTTTACATTTT
TRBD1	TRBV6-6	TRBJ1-3	.	CASSRQQGGGNTIYF	TGTGCCAGCAGCAGACAACAGGGGGGAGGAAACACCATATATTTT
.	TRBV19	TRBJ1-1	.	CASRRGDEAFF	TGTGCCAGTAGAAGGGGTGATGAAGCTTTCTTT